These T cell receptor beta chains were read from a single sample in a study of T cell repertoires in cytomegalovirus infection. No cognate antigen is known for these TCRs. TCRdb reanalysed the reads using MiXCR and keeps one entry per CDR3 protein. The repertoire includes roughly 990,000 distinct CDR3 sequences, 25% to 40% of them detected once, and about an eighth sits in the top ten. The material was cultured CD8+ T cells from PBMCs, obtained from culture after CMV antigen stimulation. Every receptor here comes from a human donor in good health (CMV status not recorded). Some clones in this sample may be carry-over from other donors' samples. Each CDR3 is given with its conserved first and last residue. The D gene is left open where the match is weak. Clone size appears in some rows only: once, few, many, or a class for an expanded clone.

V: TRBV7-9
D: TRBD1
size: few
J: TRBJ2-5
CDR3: CASSPDREGKTQYF
DNA: TGTGCCAGCAGCCCGGACAGGGAAGGGAAGACCCAGTACTTC

V: TRBV5-1
D: NA
size: few
J: TRBJ2-2
CDR3: CASSLYRTQNTGELFF
DNA: TGTGCCAGCAGCTTGTACAGAACACAGAACACCGGGGAGCTGTTTTTT

V: TRBV6-6
D: NA
size: few
J: TRBJ1-1
CDR3: CASSYSTDAGMNTEAFF
DNA: TGTGCCAGCAGTTACTCGACTGACGCTGGGATGAACACTGAAGCTTTCTTT

V: TRBV14
D: TRBD1
size: NA
J: TRBJ1-1
CDR3: CASSPPRQGKSTEAFF
DNA: TGTGCCAGCAGCCCCCCCCGACAGGGAAAAAGCACTGAAGCTTTCTTT

V: TRBV7-9
D: TRBD1
size: few
J: TRBJ2-5
CDR3: CASSLGDRVPYQETQYF
DNA: TGTGCCAGCAGCTTAGGGGACAGGGTCCCTTACCAAGAGACCCAGTACTTC

V: TRBV6-2/TRBV6-3
D: NA
size: NA
J: TRBJ2-7
CDR3: CASSWDLAYEQYF
DNA: TGTGCCAGCAGTTGGGACTTGGCCTACGAGCAGTACTTC

V: TRBV7-6
D: NA
size: many
J: TRBJ2-3
CDR3: CASSLGGSDTQYF
DNA: TGTGCCAGCAGCTTAGGGGGATCAGATACGCAGTATTTT

V: TRBV2
D: NA
size: many
J: TRBJ1-6
CDR3: CASSELGDTSPLHF
DNA: TGTGCCAGCAGTGAATTAGGGGATACGTCACCCCTCCACTTT

V: TRBV7-9
D: NA
size: many
J: TRBJ1-5
CDR3: CASSLGDKPQHF
DNA: TGTGCCAGCAGCTTAGGGGACAAGCCCCAGCATTTT

V: TRBV9
D: NA
size: few
J: TRBJ2-3
CDR3: CASSVGVDTQYF
DNA: TGTGCCAGCAGCGTAGGGGTAGATACGCAGTATTTT

V: TRBV27
D: TRBD2
size: few
J: TRBJ2-3
CDR3: CASSPSSGEHTDTQYF
DNA: TGTGCCAGCAGTCCCAGTAGCGGGGAACACACAGATACGCAGTATTTT

V: TRBV7-3
D: NA
size: NA
J: TRBJ1-1
CDR3: CASSLSGDEAFF
DNA: TGTGCCAGCAGCTTATCAGGGGATGAAGCTTTCTTT

V: TRBV20-1
D: TRBD1
size: few
J: TRBJ2-7
CDR3: CSATETGILYEQYF
DNA: TGCAGTGCTACTGAGACAGGGATACTCTACGAGCAGTACTTC

V: TRBV2
D: TRBD2
size: NA
J: TRBJ2-7
CDR3: CANLESGGRYEQYF
DNA: TGTGCCAACCTCGAAAGCGGGGGGAGATACGAGCAGTACTTC

V: TRBV12-3/TRBV12-4
D: TRBD2
size: few
J: TRBJ2-3
CDR3: CASSPGGSVDTQYF
DNA: TGTGCCAGCAGCCCGGGCGGGAGCGTAGATACGCAGTATTTT

V: TRBV6-1
D: NA
size: NA
J: TRBJ1-2
CDR3: CASSEAFGRALYGYTF
DNA: TGTGCCAGCAGTGAAGCCTTCGGGAGGGCACTCTATGGCTACACCTTC

V: TRBV12-3/TRBV12-4
D: NA
size: NA
J: TRBJ2-3
CDR3: CVSSFSGYTDTQYF
DNA: TGTGTCAGCAGTTTCTCTGGATACACAGATACGCAGTATTTT

V: TRBV27
D: TRBD2
size: NA
J: TRBJ2-3
CDR3: CANSFGLAADTQYF
DNA: TGTGCCAACAGTTTCGGACTAGCTGCAGATACGCAGTATTTT

V: TRBV5-1
D: NA
size: NA
J: TRBJ2-1
CDR3: CASGDTSSYNEQFF
DNA: TGCGCCAGCGGGGACACCAGCTCCTACAATGAGCAGTTCTTC

V: TRBV25-1
D: TRBD1
size: NA
J: TRBJ1-1
CDR3: CASSPRPGQGITEAFF
DNA: TGTGCCAGCAGTCCTCGACCGGGACAGGGGATCACTGAAGCTTTCTTT

V: TRBV4-3
D: NA
size: once
J: TRBJ2-3
CDR3: CASSQGGAEDTQYF
DNA: TGCGCCAGCAGCCAAGGAGGGGCAGAAGATACGCAGTATTTT

V: TRBV14
D: TRBD2
size: NA
J: TRBJ2-3
CDR3: CASSKTSGGFTDTQYF
DNA: TGTGCCAGCAGCAAGACTAGCGGGGGTTTTACAGATACGCAGTATTTT

V: TRBV10-3
D: NA
size: NA
J: TRBJ2-7
CDR3: CAIKKYGETSSYEQYF
DNA: TGTGCCATCAAGAAATACGGGGAGACTTCCTCCTACGAGCAGTACTTC

V: TRBV5-1
D: TRBD2
size: NA
J: TRBJ2-7
CDR3: CASSPGTNSDEQYF
DNA: TGCGCCAGCAGCCCCGGGACTAACTCGGACGAGCAGTACTTC

V: TRBV27
D: NA
size: NA
J: TRBJ2-7
CDR3: CASSFTAVSLEPYEQYF
DNA: TGTGCCAGCAGTTTTACCGCGGTGAGCCTCGAGCCCTACGAGCAGTACTTC

V: TRBV7-9
D: NA
size: few
J: TRBJ2-3
CDR3: CASSSPQERGTDTQYF
DNA: TGTGCCAGCAGCTCACCACAGGAGCGTGGCACAGATACGCAGTATTTT

V: TRBV19
D: TRBD1
size: NA
J: TRBJ1-5
CDR3: CASSIEGQGDSFGQPQHF
DNA: TGTGCCAGTAGTATAGAAGGACAGGGGGACTCTTTCGGTCAGCCCCAGCATTTT

V: TRBV7-6
D: TRBD2
size: NA
J: TRBJ2-1
CDR3: CASSLVASGKNEQFF
DNA: TGTGCCAGCAGCTTAGTGGCTAGCGGGAAAAATGAGCAGTTCTTC

V: TRBV4-1
D: NA
size: few
J: TRBJ1-2
CDR3: CASSQGTNYGYTF
DNA: TGCGCCAGCAGCCAAGGGACAAACTATGGCTACACCTTC

V: TRBV20-1
D: NA
size: once
J: TRBJ2-7
CDR3: CSARDRISEQYF
DNA: TGCAGTGCTAGAGATAGGATCTCCGAGCAGTACTTC

V: TRBV5-3
D: NA
size: NA
J: TRBJ1-4
CDR3: CASSPLPGASRTNEKLFF
DNA: TGTGCCAGCAGCCCCTTGCCAGGGGCCTCGCGGACAAATGAAAAACTGTTTTTT

V: TRBV4-2
D: TRBD2
size: few
J: TRBJ2-1
CDR3: CASSQDQQRGGNEQFF
DNA: TGTGCCAGCAGCCAAGATCAGCAGCGGGGGGGCAATGAGCAGTTCTTC

V: TRBV7-2
D: NA
size: many
J: TRBJ2-7
CDR3: CASSLVEGSRNEQYF
DNA: TGTGCCAGCAGCTTAGTTGAAGGCAGCAGAAACGAGCAGTACTTC

V: TRBV12-5
D: TRBD2
size: NA
J: TRBJ2-3
CDR3: CASGFFLAGRPDTQYF
DNA: TGTGCTAGTGGTTTTTTCCTAGCGGGGCGGCCAGATACGCAGTATTTT

V: TRBV23-1
D: TRBD1
size: NA
J: TRBJ1-6
CDR3: CTPWIGRGHDNSPLHF
DNA: TGCACTCCTTGGATCGGCAGGGGGCATGATAATTCACCCCTCCACTTT

V: TRBV4-1
D: NA
size: few
J: TRBJ1-5
CDR3: CASSQGLGAQPQHF
DNA: TGCGCCAGCAGCCAAGGGCTTGGCGCTCAGCCCCAGCATTTT

V: TRBV7-9
D: NA
size: few
J: TRBJ2-3
CDR3: CASRPAQGSTDTQYF
DNA: TGTGCCAGCAGACCCGCTCAGGGAAGCACAGATACGCAGTATTTT

V: TRBV28
D: NA
size: many
J: TRBJ1-1
CDR3: CASSFPENTEAFF
DNA: TGTGCCAGCAGTTTCCCCGAGAACACTGAAGCTTTCTTT

V: TRBV4-1
D: NA
size: few
J: TRBJ1-1
CDR3: CASSQGAGPRAFF
DNA: TGCGCCAGCAGCCAAGGTGCGGGGCCCAGAGCTTTCTTT

V: TRBV6-6
D: NA
size: NA
J: TRBJ1-4
CDR3: CASSDDRLNEKLFF
DNA: TGTGCCAGCAGTGATGACAGATTAAATGAAAAACTGTTTTTT

V: TRBV6-1
D: NA
size: NA
J: TRBJ1-5
CDR3: CASSEWGETLSNQPQHF
DNA: TGTGCCAGCAGTGAATGGGGGGAGACGCTTAGCAATCAGCCCCAGCATTTT

V: TRBV6-2/TRBV6-3
D: NA
size: NA
J: TRBJ1-2
CDR3: CASSYEREEISYGYTF
DNA: TGTGCCAGCAGTTACGAAAGGGAGGAAATCAGCTATGGCTACACCTTC

V: TRBV7-6
D: TRBD2
size: many
J: TRBJ2-3
CDR3: CASRRLAGGTDTQYF
DNA: TGTGCCAGCAGGAGACTAGCGGGGGGCACAGATACGCAGTATTTT

V: TRBV27
D: NA
size: NA
J: TRBJ1-1
CDR3: CASTPLGGKDTEAFF
DNA: TGTGCCAGCACTCCCTTAGGGGGGAAGGACACTGAAGCTTTCTTT

V: TRBV27
D: NA
size: NA
J: TRBJ2-3
CDR3: CASSLSRGYADTQYF
DNA: TGTGCCAGCAGTTTATCGCGAGGGTATGCAGATACGCAGTATTTT

V: TRBV14
D: NA
size: NA
J: TRBJ1-1
CDR3: CASSPPGKMNTEAFF
DNA: TGTGCCAGCAGCCCCCCGGGGAAAATGAACACTGAAGCTTTCTTT

V: TRBV12-3/TRBV12-4
D: NA
size: NA
J: TRBJ1-6
CDR3: CASRGTGHPSTLHF
DNA: TGTGCCAGCAGAGGAACGGGACACCCCTCAACCCTCCACTTT

V: TRBV12-3/TRBV12-4
D: TRBD1
size: NA
J: TRBJ1-2
CDR3: CASSLEVRDSSYGYTF
DNA: TGTGCCAGCAGTTTGGAGGTTAGGGACAGCAGTTATGGCTACACCTTC